Following are 32 T cell receptor beta chains from one sample sequenced in a study of T cells after yellow fever vaccination. TCRdb called the 5' RACE reads again in MiXCR, with one record for every CDR3 protein. The table records 500,000 to 650,000 distinct CDR3 sequences, less than 20% of them present only once. Sequences were derived from PBMCs, sampled 5 days after the first yellow fever vaccination. These TCRs come from a man younger than 35 who received the YFV17D yellow fever vaccine.

This clonotype showed up just a few times. The J gene is TRBJ1-5, the V gene TRBV9; D is unclear. Trimming left V 0 bases short and J 0 bases short, with 10 bases between. This CDR3 spans 16 amino acids. The germline gives CDR1 SGDLS, CDR2 YYNGEE. CDR3 in amino acids: CASSVVSVYSNQPQHF. CDR3 DNA sequence: TGTGCCAGCAGCGTAGTTTCGGTTTATAGCAATCAGCCCCAGCATTTT.

The table lists this clonotype with many counts. V gene TRBV13 combines with J gene TRBJ2-2; D may match TRBD1 or TRBD2 (5 bases each). Trimming stripped 4 bases from V and 4 bases from J, with 13 bases between. CDR3 size: 15 residues. Germline CDR1 is PRHDT and CDR2 is FYEKMQ (reference sequence). The CDR3 coding sequence is TGTGCCAGCAGCTGGCGAGGGGCGGGCACCGGGGAGCTGTTTTTT. It codes for CASSWRGAGTGELFF.

The chain employs TRBV7-3 and TRBJ2-1, with D possibly matching TRBD2 (6 bases). This CDR3 spans 14 amino acids. Germline loops: CDR1 SGHTA, CDR2 FQGTGA. Trimming pared 5 bases from V and 7 bases from J, leaving 15 bases between. The CDR3 nucleotides read TGTGCCAGCAGCCCCGACAGACTAGTAAATGAGCAGTTCTTC. Translated, it gives CASSPDRLVNEQFF. Supplemented by reference TRBV7-3 and TRBJ2-1, the full variable domain reads GAGVSQTPSNKVTEKGKYVELRCDPISGHTALYWYRQSLGQGPEFLIYFQGTGAADDSGLPNDRFFAVRPEGSVSTLKIQRTERGDSAVYLCASSPDRLVNEQFFGPGTRLTVL.

This clonotype was counted between two and nine times. V and J are TRBV4-3 and TRBJ1-3; 9 bases line up with TRBD1. The length of the CDR3 is 17 residues. Per germline, CDR1 LGHNA and CDR2 YSLEER. The J segment lost 2 bases and the V segment lost 3 bases, leaving 8 bases of the junction unmatched. The CDR3 protein is CASSHTIRTGAGNTIYF. The CDR3 bases are TGCGCCAGCAGCCACACGATCCGGACAGGGGCTGGAAACACCATATATTTT.

The J gene is TRBJ2-5, the V gene TRBV10-3; 7 positions match TRBD2. With 0 bases clipped from V and 6 bases from J, the junction kept 7 bases outside the gene matches. The CDR3 is 15 residues long. CDR1 ENHRY and CDR2 SYGVKD come from the germline V gene. This chain's CDR3 is CAISESAGMGKTQYF. CDR3 nucleotides: TGTGCCATCAGTGAGTCAGCGGGGATGGGAAAGACCCAGTACTTC.

The V call is TRBV5-4, the J call TRBJ2-1, with no clear D. The V end was cut by 2 bases, the J end by 10 bases, with 10 bases between. CDR3 length: 12 amino acids. Looked up from germline, CDR1 is SGHNT and CDR2 is YYREEE (reference sequence). The DNA for the CDR3 is TGTGCCAGCAGCTTAATCGATCGCGAGCAGTTCTTC. Its protein product is CASSLIDREQFF.

The J gene is TRBJ2-1, the V gene TRBV4-1; no definite D call. V lost 0 bases and J lost 7, with 4 bases in between. This CDR3 contains 12 residues. Germline CDR1 is MGHRA and CDR2 is YSYEKL. CDR3 sequence: CASSQEANEQFF. CDR3 sequence (DNA): TGCGCCAGCAGCCAAGAGGCGAATGAGCAGTTCTTC.

This clonotype was seen only a few times. The genes are TRBV21-1 and TRBJ1-1; the table's D call of TRBD1 was not tested on the DNA. TRBV21-1 represents a pseudogene. The CDR3 has 15 residues. CDR3 bases: TGTGCCAGCAGCAAAACCCTTGGGACGAACACTGAAGCTTTCTTT. Its protein is CASSKTLGTNTEAFF.

This clonotype occurred a few times. The chain couples TRBV27 to TRBJ2-5; 11 bases map to TRBD2. The germline CDR1 and CDR2 sequences are MNHEY and SMNVEV (reference sequence). CDR3 size: 13 residues. V was pared by 6 bases and J by 8 bases, with 5 bases of the junction left unmatched. CDR3 region: CASSGTSGVTQYF. DNA for the CDR3: TGTGCCAGCAGCGGGACTAGCGGTGTAACCCAGTACTTC.

The sample holds a few counts of this clonotype. This sequence joins TRBV5-1 and TRBJ2-7; 8 bases agree with TRBD1. J gave up 6 bases and V 0 bases, and 5 bases lay outside the gene matches. The CDR3 length is 14 residues. Germline values: CDR1 SGHRS, CDR2 YFSETQ. The CDR3 is CASSLDGQGAEQYF. The CDR3 coding sequence is TGCGCCAGCAGCTTGGACGGACAGGGCGCCGAGCAGTACTTC.

This clonotype was counted at least ten times. The rearrangement joins TRBV12-3 or TRBV12-4 to TRBJ2-1; tentatively, D is TRBD1 (6 bases). This CDR3 region has 15 residues. V lost 5 bases and J 2 bases, leaving 13 bases between the germline ends. This CDR3 reads CASSPEGGPYNEQFF. The CDR3 DNA reads as TGTGCCAGCAGTCCTGAAGGGGGACCCTACAATGAGCAGTTCTTC.

The gene calls are TRBV12-3 or TRBV12-4 and TRBJ1-2, with a possible D match to TRBD1 (5 bases). Trimming removed 1 base from V and 2 bases from J, with 11 bases in between. The CDR3 is 15 residues long. CDR3: CASSLGPGGNYGYTF. The CDR3 DNA sequence: TGTGCCAGCAGTTTAGGCCCGGGGGGGAACTATGGCTACACCTTC.

This clonotype was counted ten times or more. The J gene is TRBJ1-5, the V gene TRBV20-1, with D possibly matching TRBD1 (5 bases). The CDR3 is 15 residues long. The germline V gene has CDR1 DFQATT and CDR2 SNEGSKA (reference sequence). V dropped 2 bases and J dropped 0 bases, with 11 bases sitting between them. The CDR3 here is CSARRRGFSNQPQHF. CDR3 bases: TGCAGTGCTAGACGAAGGGGCTTTAGCAATCAGCCCCAGCATTTT.

J is TRBJ2-3 and V is TRBV7-2; the match to TRBD2 covers 14 bases. The CDR3 has 15 residues. Germline assignment: CDR1 SGHTA and CDR2 FQGNSA. V was pared by 6 bases and J by 5 bases, with 4 bases of the junction left unmatched. This chain's CDR3 is CASSRLAGGLDTQYF. CDR3 coding DNA: TGTGCCAGCAGTCGACTAGCGGGGGGGCTAGATACGCAGTATTTT.

This sequence joins TRBV4-1 and TRBJ2-3; no clear D. CDR3 length: 14 residues. Germline CDR1 reads MGHRA; CDR2 reads YSYEKL. The germline V and J ends were trimmed by 6 bases and 2 bases, with 12 bases remaining between them. CDR3 residues: CASRRGPSTDTQYF. In DNA form, the CDR3 reads TGCGCCAGCAGAAGAGGTCCATCCACAGATACGCAGTATTTT.

On this clonotype itself: This clone may be a read error of a much larger clone one base away. The chain recombines TRBV5-8 with TRBJ2-3; maybe TRBD2 (6 bases). This CDR3 region has 14 residues. V lost 7 bases and J lost 2, with 14 bases in between. Germline V gene sequence: CDR1 SGHTS, CDR2 YDEGEE. This CDR3 is CASGTGTFTDTQYF. The DNA of the CDR3 is TGTGCCAGCGGCACCGGGACTTTCACAGATACGCAGTATTTT.

The chain combines TRBV5-1 with TRBJ2-5; the match to TRBD1 covers 9 bases. CDR1 is SGHRS and CDR2 is YFSETQ in the germline V gene. V gave up 0 bases and J gave up 0 bases; unmatched junction bases: 6. The CDR3 runs to 17 residues. The CDR3: CASSLGPTGGNQETQYF. CDR3 coding DNA: TGCGCCAGCAGCTTGGGTCCTACAGGGGGCAACCAAGAGACCCAGTACTTC.

The genes are TRBV7-2 and TRBJ2-1; TRBD1 matches at 8 bases. Germline loops: CDR1 SGHTA, CDR2 FQGNSA. The V gene end was trimmed by 1 base and the J gene end by 2 bases; junction bases not matched to a gene: 4. This CDR3 is built from 16 residues. The CDR3 DNA follows: TGTGCCAGCAGCTTAGTCCCAGGGGGCCCCTACAATGAGCAGTTCTTC. Translated, it gives CASSLVPGGPYNEQFF.

This clonotype has only a few counts. J is TRBJ2-5 and V is TRBV4-1; maybe TRBD1 (6 bases). V was shortened by 0 bases and J by 5 bases, with 16 bases between the two germline ends. The CDR3 totals 16 residues. CDR1 is MGHRA and CDR2 is YSYEKL in the germline V gene. CDR3 protein: CASSQDRPGRGETQYF. The CDR3 DNA follows: TGCGCCAGCAGCCAAGATCGCCCCGGTAGGGGGGAGACCCAGTACTTC.

This clonotype has just a few counts. The genes are TRBV6-4 and TRBJ2-2; 11 nucleotides agree with TRBD1. Per germline, CDR1 MRHNA and CDR2 SNTAGT. After removal of 8 bases from V and 0 bases from J, the junction contained 2 bases not matched to a gene. CDR3 size: 15 residues. CDR3 residues: CASRTGGANTGELFF. The CDR3 DNA sequence: TGTGCCAGCCGGACAGGGGGCGCGAACACCGGGGAGCTGTTTTTT.

This clonotype was counted ten times or more. The V call is TRBV5-1, the J call TRBJ1-1; unclear D gene. The germline gives CDR1 SGHRS, CDR2 YFSETQ. The CDR3 covers 13 residues. V was shortened by 9 bases and J by 0 bases, with 12 bases between the two germline ends. CDR3 protein: CATRPQMNTEAFF. CDR3 DNA sequence: TGCGCCACCCGACCCCAAATGAACACTGAAGCTTTCTTT.

This clonotype was seen many times. V and J are TRBV12-3 or TRBV12-4 and TRBJ2-6; D is unresolved. This CDR3 contains 16 residues. The ends were cut back, 7 bases at V and 4 bases at J, with 17 bases in the middle. The DNA of the CDR3 is TGTGCCAGCACCCTGGGCCCCCACTCCGGGGCCAACGTCCTGACTTTC. Translated: CASTLGPHSGANVLTF.

The table lists this clonotype with a few counts. The chain uses TRBV4-3 and TRBJ1-4, with D maybe TRBD1 (5 bases). The CDR3 has 16 residues. Trimming took off 0 bases at V and 10 bases at J, with 18 bases between the two ends. The germline CDR1 and CDR2 sequences are LGHNA and YSLEER. The CDR3 reads CASSQESSGRRGKLFF. The CDR3 coding sequence is TGCGCCAGCAGCCAAGAATCCTCGGGACGGCGGGGAAAACTGTTTTTT.

The chain couples TRBV5-1 to TRBJ2-3; 10 bases align to TRBD2. Germline CDR1 SGHRS, CDR2 YFSETQ. Trimming took 3 bases from V and 3 from J; bases not matched to a gene: 4. The CDR3 is made up of 15 amino acids. DNA for the CDR3: TGCGCCAGCAGCTCCGGGACTAGCGAAACAGATACGCAGTATTTT. It specifies CASSSGTSETDTQYF.

A few counts support this clonotype. The rearrangement joins TRBV7-3 to TRBJ1-2; TRBD1 is a possible D gene (5 bases). The CDR3 extends over 13 amino acids. CDR1 is SGHTA, CDR2 FQGTGA, per germline. Between the trimmed V and J ends, which lost 2 bases and 4 bases, there was a span of 8 bases. CDR3 sequence: CASSLPGLYGYTF. CDR3 nucleotides: TGTGCCAGCAGCTTACCAGGGCTCTATGGCTACACCTTC.

The chain has TRBV7-6 and TRBJ2-3; 7 bases are shared with TRBD2. Germline V gives CDR1 SGHVS, CDR2 FNYEAQ. With 2 bases clipped from V and 6 bases from J, the junction kept 5 bases outside the gene matches. This CDR3 is built from 14 residues. Written as DNA, the CDR3 is TGTGCCAGCAGCTTACGGGGGGTATGGGATACGCAGTATTTT. Translating it yields CASSLRGVWDTQYF. The full variable domain, in which reference TRBV7-6 and TRBJ2-3 provide the parts outside the CDR3, is GAGVSQSPRYKVTKRGQDVALRCDPISGHVSLYWYRQALGQGPEFLTYFNYEAQQDKSGLPNDRFSAERPEGSISTLTIQRTEQRDSAMYRCASSLRGVWDTQYFGPGTRLTVL.

CDR3 sequence reads: CASSYGSTTYEQYF. The DNA for the CDR3 is TGTGCCAGCAGTTACGGGTCCACAACCTACGAGCAGTACTTC. The chain links TRBV6-2 or TRBV6-3 to TRBJ2-7; no clear D gene. The CDR3 length is 14 residues. Germline CDR1 MNHEY, CDR2 SVGEGT. V gave up 2 bases and J gave up 2 bases, with 10 bases separating them.

This clonotype was seen a handful of times. The chain carries TRBV6-2 or TRBV6-3 and TRBJ1-5; D is unresolved. CDR1 MNHEY and CDR2 SVGEGT come from the germline V gene. V lost 5 bases, J lost 2 bases, and 16 bases lay in between. The CDR3 sequence is 16 residues long. CDR3 residues: CASSKWMGIGNQPQHF. The CDR3 DNA follows: TGTGCCAGCAGTAAGTGGATGGGGATTGGCAATCAGCCCCAGCATTTT.

This clonotype showed up just a few times. The chain uses TRBV6-1 and TRBJ1-1; D gene uncertain. Per the germline V gene, CDR1 is MNHNS and CDR2 is SASEGT. The CDR3 contains 15 residues. Trimming removed 6 bases at V and 1 base at J, with 15 bases between. For the CDR3, the DNA is TGTGCCAGCAGGGACGGTAGGGAGTCGAACACTGAAGCTTTCTTT. This gives the protein CASRDGRESNTEAFF.

The rearrangement links TRBV5-6 to TRBJ1-4, with D unresolved. CDR3 size: 15 residues. Germline V gene data show CDR1 as SGHDT and CDR2 as YYEEEE. The V gene lost 2 bases and the J gene lost 6 bases, with 14 bases spanning the gap. CDR3 sequence reads: CASSFKGRGYEKLFF. The DNA of the CDR3 is TGTGCCAGCAGCTTTAAAGGTAGAGGTTATGAAAAACTGTTTTTT.

This clonotype has ten or more counts. This chain joins TRBV7-2 and TRBJ1-4; D uncertain. V was cut by 5 bases and J by 4 bases, with 8 bases left in between. The germline V gene has CDR1 SGHTA and CDR2 FQGNSA. The CDR3 is made up of 13 amino acids. CDR3 sequence (DNA): TGTGCCAGCAGCCTACAGATTAATGAAAAACTGTTTTTT. This encodes CASSLQINEKLFF. Full variable domain (missing parts from reference TRBV7-2 and TRBJ1-4): GAGVSQSPSNKVTEKGKDVELRCDPISGHTALYWYRQSLGQGLEFLIYFQGNSAPDKSGLPSDRFSAERTGGSVSTLTIQRTQQEDSAVYLCASSLQINEKLFFGSGTQLSVL.

In this sample, this clonotype turned up a few times. The genes are TRBV11-1 and TRBJ2-7; D ambiguous. CDR3 length: 12 residues. V lost 3 bases and J 6 bases, leaving 9 bases between the germline ends. Germline CDR1 and CDR2: SGHAT and FQDESV (reference sequence). The CDR3 region is CASSFSFGEQYF. For the CDR3, the DNA is TGTGCCAGCAGCTTCTCGTTTGGCGAGCAGTACTTC. The variable domain in full, completed from reference TRBV11-1 and TRBJ2-7, reads EAEVAQSPRYKITEKSQAVAFWCDPISGHATLYWYRQILGQGPELLVQFQDESVVDDSQLPKDRFSAERLKGVDSTLKIQPAELGDSAMYLCASSFSFGEQYFGPGTRLTVT.